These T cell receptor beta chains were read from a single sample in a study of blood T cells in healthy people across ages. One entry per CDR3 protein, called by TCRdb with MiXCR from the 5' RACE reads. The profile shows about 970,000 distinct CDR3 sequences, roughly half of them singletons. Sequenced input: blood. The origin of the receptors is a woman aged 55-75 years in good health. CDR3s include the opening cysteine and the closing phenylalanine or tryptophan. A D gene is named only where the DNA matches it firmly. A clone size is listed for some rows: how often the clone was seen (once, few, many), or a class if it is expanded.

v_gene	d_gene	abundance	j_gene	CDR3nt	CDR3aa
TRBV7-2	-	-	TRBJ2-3	TGTGCCAGCAGCTTCGGAGCCGGTGGGGCAGATACGCAGTATTTT	CASSFGAGGADTQYF
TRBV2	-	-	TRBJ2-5	TGTGCCAGCAATGTTCCTAGCGTGCAAGAGACCCAGTACTTC	CASNVPSVQETQYF
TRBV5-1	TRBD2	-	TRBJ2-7	TGCGCCAGCAGCTTAACGGGGAGCGGGAGTTACGAGCAGTACTTC	CASSLTGSGSYEQYF
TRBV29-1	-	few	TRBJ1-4	TGCAGCGTTGAGAGACCAGGGTCGAGTGAAAAACTGTTTTTT	CSVERPGSSEKLFF
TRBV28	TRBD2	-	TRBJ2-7	TGTGCCAGTAGTTACCTAGGGGACTACTACGAGCAGTACTTC	CASSYLGDYYEQYF
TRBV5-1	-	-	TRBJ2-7	TGCGCCAGCAGCTTGCAGGTCCACAACGAGCAGTACTTC	CASSLQVHNEQYF
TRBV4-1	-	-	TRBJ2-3	TGCGCCAGCAGCCAAATTCGAGGGAGGCCCCTAGGGGAAGATACGCAGTATTTT	CASSQIRGRPLGEDTQYF
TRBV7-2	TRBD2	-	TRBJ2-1	TGTGCCAGCAGCTTCGTCGGCGGGAGGGCCAGTTCCTACAATGAGCAGTTCTTC	CASSFVGGRASSYNEQFF
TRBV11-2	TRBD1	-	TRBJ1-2	TGTGCCAGCAGCTCGATTAGGGGGCACTATGGCTACACCTTC	CASSSIRGHYGYTF
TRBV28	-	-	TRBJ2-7	TGTGCCAGCGGTTCAGGGGGGGATGACAATGAGCAGTACTTC	CASGSGGDDNEQYF
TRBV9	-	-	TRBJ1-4	TGTGCCAGCAGCGTAGATTCTGGGACACACCGCGAAAAACTGTTTTTT	CASSVDSGTHREKLFF
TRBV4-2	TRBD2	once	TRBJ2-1	TGTGCCAGCAGCCAAGAAGGTTCCAGCGGGAGATATGAGCAGTTCTTC	CASSQEGSSGRYEQFF
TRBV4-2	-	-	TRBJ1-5	TGTGCCAGATGCATGGCTTACGGCAATCAGCCCCAGCATTTT	CARCMAYGNQPQHF
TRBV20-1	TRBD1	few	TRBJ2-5	TGCAGTGCTAGGTTGCCAGGGGGCCGGGAGACCCAGTACTTC	CSARLPGGRETQYF
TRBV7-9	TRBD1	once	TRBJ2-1	TGTGCCAGCAGCTCTCAGCGACAGGGCTACAATGAGCAGTTCTTC	CASSSQRQGYNEQFF
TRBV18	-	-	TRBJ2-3	TGTGCCAGCTCACGCCTCCGGGACTTCAACACAGATACGCAGTATTTT	CASSRLRDFNTDTQYF
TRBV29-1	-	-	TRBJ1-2	TGCAGCGTTGAAGATCTCGGGCACAGGGCGGGTTATGGCTACACCTTC	CSVEDLGHRAGYGYTF
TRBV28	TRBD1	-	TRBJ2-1	TGTGCCAGCAGTCGGACAGGGGGTGGGGATGAGCAGTTCTTC	CASSRTGGGDEQFF
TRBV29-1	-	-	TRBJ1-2	TGCAGCGGAGCCGACCTAAAGGTGCCGGGACACCTGAACTATGGCTACACCTTC	CSGADLKVPGHLNYGYTF
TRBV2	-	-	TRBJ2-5	TGTGCCAGCATATTCAGGGATGAGCAGTACTTC	CASIFRDEQYF
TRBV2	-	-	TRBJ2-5	TGTGCCAGCAGTACCACCTTTTCAGGTCGTGAGACCCAGTACTTC	CASSTTFSGRETQYF
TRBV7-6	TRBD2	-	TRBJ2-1	TGTGCCAGCAGCGTCCGACTAGCGTACAATGAGCAGTTCTTC	CASSVRLAYNEQFF
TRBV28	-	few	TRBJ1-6	TGTGCCAGCACTTTCTCCCGGGGGCCCCTCCACTTT	CASTFSRGPLHF
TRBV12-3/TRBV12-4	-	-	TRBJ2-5	TGTGCCAGCAGTTTGGGGGTCTACGAGCAGAACTTC	CASSLGVYEQNF
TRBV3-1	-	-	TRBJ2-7	TGTGCCAGCAGCCAAGTTTACGGACCCTACAATGAGCAGTACTTC	CASSQVYGPYNEQYF
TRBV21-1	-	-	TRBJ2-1	TGTGCCACCCCAGAGCGGGAGTGGTCCGATGAGCAGTTCTTC	CATPEREWSDEQFF
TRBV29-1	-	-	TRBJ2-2	TGCAGCGTTTGGCGGCCGAACACCGGGGAGCTGTTTTTT	CSVWRPNTGELFF
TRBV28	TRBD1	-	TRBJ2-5	TGTGCCAGCAGTTATTTTTCCAGGACAGGTCGAGAGACCCAGTACTTC	CASSYFSRTGRETQYF
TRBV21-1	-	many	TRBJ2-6	TGTGCCAGCACCGACTCAGGGTTCTCTGGGGCCAACGTCCTGACTTTC	CASTDSGFSGANVLTF
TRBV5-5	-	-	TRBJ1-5	TGTGCCAGCAGCCCCTTCGGGCAGGACAATCAGCCCCAGCATTTT	CASSPFGQDNQPQHF
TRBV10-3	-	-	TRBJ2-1	TGTGCCATCAGTGAGTCGGGCGGGATTTACAATGAGCAGTTCTTC	CAISESGGIYNEQFF
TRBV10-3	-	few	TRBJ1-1	TGTGCCATTCTTAAGGGGGATGAGAACACTGAGGCTTTCTTT	CAILKGDENTEAFF
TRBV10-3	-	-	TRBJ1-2	TGTGCCATCAGTGAGTCGGGGGACTATGGCTACACCTTC	CAISESGDYGYTF
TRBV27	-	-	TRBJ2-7	TGTGCCAGCAATCCCCCCGGCTACGAGCAGTACTTC	CASNPPGYEQYF
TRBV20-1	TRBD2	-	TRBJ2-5	TGCAGTGCTAGAGAAAGCGGGAGGGCCTTCGGGGAGACCCAGTACTTC	CSARESGRAFGETQYF
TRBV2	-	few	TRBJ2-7	TGTGCCAGCAGTCCGGGACTTAGGGGCTACGAGCAGTACTTC	CASSPGLRGYEQYF
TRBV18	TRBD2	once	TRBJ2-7	TGTGCCAGCTCACCGAGGACTAGCCAGAGCTCCTACGAGCAGTACTTC	CASSPRTSQSSYEQYF
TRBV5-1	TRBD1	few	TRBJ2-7	TGCGCCAGCAGCCCCGGACAGGGAACTTTGGACGAGCAGTACTTC	CASSPGQGTLDEQYF
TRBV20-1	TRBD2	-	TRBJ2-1	TGCAGTGCCAGTGTAGCCGGCGGGAGGTACCACAATGAGCAGTTCTTC	CSASVAGGRYHNEQFF